One sample yielded the 15 T cell receptor beta chains listed below, sequenced in a study of tumor and adjacent non-tumor tissue in lung cancer. The library came from three nested PCR rounds adapted from ARM-PCR protocols. TCRdb passed the multiplex PCR reads through MiXCR, listing each CDR3 protein once. Among about 82,000 distinct CDR3 sequences listed, 60% to 80% were seen once. RNA was extracted from bulk tissue without any cell sorting. The specimen was lung tumor tissue. The receptors derive from a woman aged 50 to 60 with non-small cell lung cancer.

Details on this clonotype: The CDR3 carries no conserved terminal phenylalanine or tryptophan, so it likely arises from a read error. The chain carries TRBV11-2 and TRBJ2-5; D might be TRBD2 (5 bases). CDR1 and CDR2 from the germline V gene are SGHAT and FQNNGV. The CDR3 is made up of 15 amino acids. CDR3 loop: CASNLEGTVKETQYL. The CDR3 DNA is TGTGCCAGCAACTTAGAGGGTACCGTGAAAGAGACCCAGTACCTC.

The J gene is TRBJ2-3, the V gene TRBV7-8; TRBD2 is a possible D gene (5 bases). Trimming removed 3 bases at V and 2 bases at J, with 15 bases between. The CDR3 covers 16 residues. In germline, CDR1 is SGHVS, CDR2 FQNEAQ. In DNA form, the CDR3 reads TGTGCCAGCAGCTTGGTAGGCAGGAGGCCCACAGATACGCAGTATTTT. Its translation: CASSLVGRRPTDTQYF.

Notes on this clonotype: Its ends do not fully match the called genes, so a read error is possible. The genes are TRBV12-3 or TRBV12-4 and TRBJ2-7, with 9 bases aligning to TRBD1. The CDR3 consists of 15 residues. CDR3 loop: CASSGGQGTIYEQYF. DNA for the CDR3: TGTGCCAGCAGTGGAGGACAGGGGACAATCTACGAACAGTACTTC.

V is TRBV6-2 or TRBV6-3 and J is TRBJ2-4, with D maybe TRBD1 (5 bases). With 6 bases removed from V and 6 bases from J, the gap between germline ends came to 15 bases. There are 14 residues in the CDR3. Germline V gives CDR1 MNHEY, CDR2 SVGEGT. CDR3 nucleotides: TGTGCCAGCAGCGCGGACATACATGGAAACATTCAGTACTTC. Its protein product is CASSADIHGNIQYF.

Remarks on this clonotype: This could be a read error, since a much larger clone is one nucleotide away. The conserved closing phenylalanine or tryptophan is absent in this CDR3, likely reflecting a read error. This chain links TRBV14 with TRBJ1-1; D may be TRBD1 (5 bases). The germline gives CDR1 SGHDN, CDR2 FVKESK. Trimming stripped 9 bases from V and 1 base from J, with 18 bases between. The CDR3 sequence is 15 residues long. The CDR3 here is CASNFRARANTEAFS. CDR3 DNA: TGTGCCAGTAATTTCCGGGCCAGGGCGAACACTGAAGCTTTCTCT.

This clonotype was counted a few times. The V call is TRBV10-1, the J call TRBJ2-1; 8 positions match TRBD2. This CDR3 region has 15 residues. With 1 base clipped from V and 12 bases from J, the junction kept 11 bases outside the gene matches. Germline CDR1 WNHNN, CDR2 SYGVQD (reference sequence). DNA for the CDR3: TGCGCCAGCAGTGAGTTTACTAGCGGCGATGCCTCGCAGTTCTTC. Translated: CASSEFTSGDASQFF.

This clonotype was observed at least ten times. The V gene is TRBV5-1, the J gene TRBJ2-6; maybe TRBD1 (5 bases). Trimming removed 5 bases at V and 0 bases at J, with 12 bases between. The CDR3 totals 16 residues. CDR1 and CDR2 from the germline V gene are SGHRS and YFSETQ. CDR3 sequence (DNA): TGCGCCAGCAGTACAGGCGGCATCTCTGGGGCCAACGTCCTGACTTTC. Translation gives CASSTGGISGANVLTF. The variable domain in full, with the rest retrieved from reference TRBV5-1 and TRBJ2-6, is KAGVTQTPRYLIKTRGQQVTLSCSPISGHRSVSWYQQTPGQGLQFLFEYFSETQRNKGNFPGRFSGRQFSNSRSEMNVSTLELGDSALYLCASSTGGISGANVLTFGAGSRLTVL.

V is TRBV28 and J is TRBJ2-5; possibly TRBD2 for D (7 bases). The CDR3 runs 13 residues. The V end was cut by 6 bases, the J end by 5 bases, with 13 bases between. Germline-derived CDR1 and CDR2 are MDHEN and SYDVKM. CDR3 in amino acids: CASRRGGSETQYF. CDR3 sequence (DNA): TGTGCCAGCAGGAGGGGGGGCTCGGAGACCCAGTACTTC.

For this clonotype: Sequence at one end of the junction differs from germline and may be a read error. This chain joins TRBV11-2 and TRBJ2-1; D is unclear. Germline V lookup: CDR1 SGHAT, CDR2 FQNNGV. There are 14 residues in the CDR3. DNA for the CDR3: TGTGTCAGCAGCTTTGGCAATGCCGGCAATGAGCAGTTCTTC. Translation gives CVSSFGNAGNEQFF.

This clonotype was detected ten times or more. This chain joins TRBV28 and TRBJ2-1, with 12 bases fitting TRBD2. Germline-derived CDR1 and CDR2 are MDHEN and SYDVKM. The CDR3 length is 15 residues. V shed 5 bases, J shed 4 bases, and the junction held 3 bases outside the gene matches. CDR3 sequence reads: CASSLGLAGYNEQFF. Written as DNA, the CDR3 is TGTGCCAGCAGTCTTGGACTAGCGGGATACAATGAGCAGTTCTTC.

With regard to this clonotype: A read error may produce the germline difference seen at one junction end. The J gene is TRBJ2-1, the V gene TRBV6-1; D is uncertain. The germline V gene has CDR1 MNHNS and CDR2 SASEGT. CDR3 length: 14 amino acids. CDR3 protein: CVSNELASYIEQFF. CDR3 DNA: TGTGTCAGCAATGAACTTGCTAGTTACATTGAGCAGTTCTTC.

On this clonotype itself: One end of the junction does not line up with germline, which may come from a read error. V gene TRBV6-2 or TRBV6-3 combines with J gene TRBJ2-3; possibly TRBD1 for D (5 bases). The CDR3 consists of 14 residues. The germline V gene encodes CDR1 MNHEY and CDR2 SVGEGT. As DNA, the CDR3 is TGTGCCAGCACCATGGACAATGAAACAGATACGCACTATTTT. Translation gives CASTMDNETDTHYF.

The chain joins TRBV6-5 to TRBJ2-5, with a tentative D call TRBD2 (6 bases). The germline V and J ends were trimmed by 7 bases and 7 bases, with 25 bases remaining between them. Germline lookup yields CDR1 MNHEY and CDR2 SVGAGI. The CDR3 has 16 amino acids. The CDR3 sequence is CASKRCKEGTVRTQYF. For the CDR3, the DNA is TGTGCCAGCAAACGGTGTAAGGAGGGGACGGTGCGGACCCAGTACTTC.

As concerns this clonotype: Its ends do not fully match the called genes, so a read error is possible. J is TRBJ1-2 and V is TRBV6-1; 7 nucleotides align to TRBD1. The CDR3 extends over 15 amino acids. Germline values: CDR1 MNHNS, CDR2 SASEGT. The CDR3 sequence: CASSESEQGNYGYTF. The CDR3 DNA sequence: TGTGCCAGCAGTGAAAGCGAACAGGGGAACTACGGCTACACCTTC.

Concerning this clonotype itself: A read error is possible here, since a much larger clone lies one base away. V usage is TRBV7-9 and J usage is TRBJ2-5; D gene unclear. Germline CDR1 and CDR2: SEHNR and FQNEAQ (reference sequence). This CDR3 is built from 10 residues. This CDR3 is CDSSHETQYF. For the CDR3, the DNA is TGTGACAGCAGCCACGAGACCCAGTACTTC.